Presented here are 32 T cell receptor beta chains from one specimen sequenced in a study of cytomegalovirus exposure and HLA in healthy donors. The PCR ran on 60 Vbeta and 13 Jbeta primers. Produced via immunoSEQ multiplex PCR; TCRdb's table is partial and in-frame only. The sample has some 140,000 clones; about 83% are singletons. The material sequenced was PBMCs. The receptors come from a woman aged 25-40 years in good health and CMV-seronegative.

The chain links TRBV5-4 to TRBJ2-2; D remains ambiguous. V lost 9 bases to trimming and J lost 6 bases, with 18 bases between them. The CDR3 has 14 residues. From germline, CDR1 is SGHNT and CDR2 YYREEE (reference sequence). CDR3 protein: CATLPASRPGELFF. DNA of the CDR3: TGTGCCACCTTGCCGGCCTCGAGGCCCGGGGAGCTGTTTTTT. The whole variable domain, remainder taken from reference TRBV5-4 and TRBJ2-2, is ETGVTQSPTHLIKTRGQQVTLRCSSQSGHNTVSWYQQALGQGPQFIFQYYREEENGRGNFPPRFSGLQFPNYSSELNVNALELDDSALYLCATLPASRPGELFFGEGSRLTVL.

The chain links TRBV2 to TRBJ1-2; 9 bases are a match to TRBD1. Looked up from germline, CDR1 is SNHLY and CDR2 is FYNNEI. The V gene end was trimmed by 7 bases and the J gene end by 5 bases; junction bases not matched to a gene: 8. The CDR3 is 14 amino acids. The chain's CDR3 is CASIRDRDFYGYTF. The CDR3 DNA reads TGTGCCAGCATTCGGGACAGGGATTTTTATGGCTACACCTTC.

Comment on this clone: The identical CDR3 is also encoded by other nucleotide sequences in the sample. The V gene is TRBV11-3, the J gene TRBJ2-5, with 15 bases matching TRBD2. The CDR3 has 16 residues. Looked up from germline, CDR1 is SGHNT and CDR2 is YENEEA. The trim removed 5 bases at V and 2 bases at J, leaving 3 bases unmatched. Here the CDR3 reads CASSPGTSGGQETQYF. Written as DNA, the CDR3 is TGTGCCAGCAGCCCGGGGACTAGCGGGGGGCAAGAGACCCAGTACTTC.

The chain joins TRBV10-1 to TRBJ2-1; 7 nucleotides agree with TRBD2. J lost 4 bases, V lost 1 base, and 13 bases had no gene match. Germline V CDR1 and CDR2: WNHNN, SYGVQD (reference sequence). CDR3 length equals 18 residues. The CDR3 sequence is CASSELDRARGSYNEQFF. CDR3 coding DNA: TGCGCCAGCAGTGAGTTGGACCGCGCTCGCGGGAGTTACAATGAGCAGTTCTTC.

The V and J genes are TRBV19 and TRBJ2-3; maybe TRBD1 (6 bases). CDR1 and CDR2 (germline): LNHDA, SQIVND (reference sequence). The CDR3 spans 15 residues. Between the trimmed V and J ends, which lost 4 bases and 5 bases, there was a span of 16 bases. The CDR3 region has the DNA TGTGCCAGTAGTAGGAACAGGGAAGACGGAGATACGCAGTATTTT. As protein: CASSRNREDGDTQYF.

This clone was seen more than once but under ten times. This chain uses TRBV19 with TRBJ2-6; perhaps TRBD2 as D (5 bases). Trimming removed 4 bases from V and 0 bases from J, with 13 bases in between. This CDR3 is 17 amino acids long. From germline, CDR1 is LNHDA and CDR2 SQIVND (reference sequence). The CDR3 bases are TGTGCCAGTAGTAACCCGGGAACTAGCTCTGGGGCCAACGTCCTGACTTTC. This codes for CASSNPGTSSGANVLTF.

The chain combines TRBV6-6 with TRBJ2-7; weak D call: TRBD1 (6 bases). The CDR3 runs 14 residues. The V gene lost 7 bases and the J gene lost 1 base, with 14 bases spanning the gap. Germline V gene lookup returns CDR1 MNHNY and CDR2 SVGAGI (reference sequence). As DNA, the CDR3 is TGTGCCAGCACGCTGACAGGAGAATCCTACGAGCAGTACTTC. Its protein product is CASTLTGESYEQYF.

The chain joins TRBV19 to TRBJ2-7; TRBD1 matches at 11 bases. Germline CDR1 reads LNHDA; CDR2 reads SQIVND (reference sequence). The CDR3 is 15 residues long. The junction had 6 bases not matched to a gene; V was cut back by 4 bases and J by 4 bases. The CDR3 DNA follows: TGTGCCAGTAGTACCCAAGGACAGGGGGCGTACGAGCAGTACTTC. Encoded protein: CASSTQGQGAYEQYF.

The V gene is TRBV11-2, the J gene TRBJ2-1; possible D gene TRBD1, 6 bases. CDR3 size: 14 residues. Germline V CDR1 and CDR2: SGHAT, FQNNGV. V lost 7 bases to trimming and J lost 0 bases, with 10 bases between them. Here the CDR3 reads CASNRAFSYNEQFF. The CDR3 coding sequence is TGTGCCAGCAACAGGGCTTTCTCCTACAATGAGCAGTTCTTC.

This chain uses TRBV21-1 with TRBJ1-3. TRBV21-1 is a recognized pseudogene. The length of the CDR3 is 13 residues. In nucleotides, the CDR3 is TGTGCCAGCAGCGCGGTCACTGGAAACACCATATATTTT. Its protein is CASSAVTGNTIYF.

V gene TRBV5-1 combines with J gene TRBJ1-1; 7 nucleotides line up with TRBD1. V lost 0 bases and J lost 3; bases outside the gene matches: 5. This CDR3 has 15 residues. Per the germline V gene, CDR1 is SGHRS and CDR2 is YFSETQ. In DNA, the CDR3 is TGCGCCAGCAGCTTGGTACAGGGGCGCCACACTGAAGCTTTCTTT. Its translation: CASSLVQGRHTEAFF. Using reference TRBV5-1 and TRBJ1-1 for the parts outside the CDR3, the full variable domain is KAGVTQTPRYLIKTRGQQVTLSCSPISGHRSVSWYQQTPGQGLQFLFEYFSETQRNKGNFPGRFSGRQFSNSRSEMNVSTLELGDSALYLCASSLVQGRHTEAFFGQGTRLTVV.

This clone appeared once. This chain uses TRBV19 with TRBJ1-5, with 7 bases aligning to TRBD1. Germline values: CDR1 LNHDA, CDR2 SQIVND (reference sequence). Germline trimming cut 6 bases from V and 0 bases from J; bases unmatched to any gene: 8. The CDR3 loop spans 16 amino acids. The CDR3 DNA follows: TGTGCCAGTAGCCCAGGGGGGCGTTATAGCAATCAGCCCCAGCATTTT. Translating it yields CASSPGGRYSNQPQHF.

This chain connects TRBV6-5 to TRBJ2-7, with TRBD1 matching over 8 bases. CDR1 and CDR2 from the germline V gene are MNHEY and SVGAGI. Losses at the gene ends were 6 bases for V and 2 bases for J; bases not matched to a gene: 9. The CDR3 sequence is 15 residues long. The CDR3 loop is CASRNGQGATYEQYF. For the CDR3, the DNA is TGTGCCAGCAGGAACGGGCAGGGGGCGACCTACGAGCAGTACTTC.

The rearrangement links TRBV7-9 to TRBJ2-1, with 11 bases matching TRBD2. The germline gives CDR1 SEHNR, CDR2 FQNEAQ (reference sequence). J lost 9 bases, V lost 5 bases, and 9 bases had no gene match. The CDR3 has 15 residues. CDR3 in DNA: TGTGCCAGCAGCCGACTAGCGGGAATGGTCACTGAGCAGTTCTTC. Amino acid sequence: CASSRLAGMVTEQFF. The variable domain in full, with the rest retrieved from reference TRBV7-9 and TRBJ2-1, is DTGVSQNPRHKITKRGQNVTFRCDPISEHNRLYWYRQTLGQGPEFLTYFQNEAQLEKSRLLSDRFSAERPKGSFSTLEIQRTEQGDSAMYLCASSRLAGMVTEQFFGPGTRLTVL.

The chain has TRBV7-7 and TRBJ2-5; 12 bases line up with TRBD2. CDR1 is SSHAT, CDR2 FNYEAQ, per germline (reference sequence). The CDR3 has 18 amino acids. The V and J ends lost 2 bases and 1 base, in that order; junction bases with no gene match: 8. The CDR3 nucleotides are TGTGCCAGCAGCTTATTAACTAGCGGGGGGCGGTTCCAAGAGACCCAGTACTTC. Translating it yields CASSLLTSGGRFQETQYF. Filled out from reference TRBV7-7 and TRBJ2-5, the complete variable domain reads GAGVSQSPRYKVTKRGQDVTLRCDPISSHATLYWYQQALGQGPEFLTYFNYEAQPDKSGLPSDRFSAERPEGSISTLTIQRTEQRDSAMYRCASSLLTSGGRFQETQYFGPGTRLLVL.

This clone was picked up one time. The CDR3 is CASSFFSGTGGRETQYF. DNA of the CDR3: TGTGCCAGCAGCTTTTTTTCCGGGACAGGGGGCAGAGAGACCCAGTACTTC. The V gene is TRBV11-1, the J gene TRBJ2-5, with 12 nucleotides matching TRBD1. Germline CDR1 is SGHAT and CDR2 is FQDESV (reference sequence). J was trimmed by 4 bases and V by 3 bases; bases with no gene match: 9. The CDR3 loop spans 17 amino acids.

The chain carries TRBV13 and TRBJ2-7; maybe TRBD1 (5 bases). Germline-derived CDR1 and CDR2 are PRHDT and FYEKMQ (reference sequence). The ends were cut back, 5 bases at V and 2 bases at J, with 13 bases in the middle. The CDR3 is 14 residues long. The CDR3 spells CASSPQAATYEQYF. For the CDR3, the DNA is TGTGCCAGCAGCCCACAGGCAGCTACCTACGAGCAGTACTTC.

The chain links TRBV7-9 to TRBJ2-5; 14 bases map to TRBD2. The J call may be faulty, since TRBJ2-7 better matches the DNA end. The CDR3 runs 16 residues. In germline, CDR1 is SEHNR, CDR2 FQNEAQ (reference sequence). CDR3 residues: CASSLGLAGGTYEQYF. CDR3 nucleotide sequence: TGTGCCAGCAGCCTAGGACTAGCGGGAGGAACCTACGAGCAGTACTTC.

In the case of this clone: A read error may account for a junction end that differs from germline. The chain carries TRBV7-9 and TRBJ1-2; D is unresolved. The V gene's germline CDR1 is SEHNR and CDR2 FQNEAQ (reference sequence). The CDR3 is 12 amino acids. The CDR3 nucleotides read TGTTCCAGCAGCTTTTCGGACTATGGCTACACCTTC. Protein: CSSSFSDYGYTF.

The V gene is TRBV10-3, the J gene TRBJ1-2, with 8 bases matching TRBD1. V was clipped by 4 bases and J by 4 bases; unmatched bases: 5. The CDR3 is made up of 14 amino acids. CDR1 and CDR2 from the germline V gene are ENHRY and SYGVKD. CDR3 DNA: TGTGCCATCAGTGCAGGGGGCTCCGGCTATGGCTACACCTTC. Its protein is CAISAGGSGYGYTF.

In the case of this clone: Additional DNA sequences in this sample encode the identical CDR3. The V and J genes are TRBV7-2 and TRBJ2-2, with 9 bases identical to TRBD1. The CDR3 runs to 17 residues. The trim removed 5 bases at V and 8 bases at J, leaving 15 bases unmatched. The germline V gene encodes CDR1 SGHTA and CDR2 FQGNSA. The DNA of the CDR3 is TGTGCCAGCAGCCTAAGACAGGGGGGATTGGGCACTGGGGAGCTGTTTTTT. Protein product: CASSLRQGGLGTGELFF.

The V and J genes are TRBV18 and TRBJ1-4; 7 nucleotides match TRBD1. There are 14 residues in the CDR3. J lost 5 bases, V lost 3 bases, and 3 bases had no gene match. Germline CDR1 reads KGHSH; CDR2 reads LQKENI. The DNA of the CDR3 is TGTGCCAGCTCACCGGGCAGGGGGAATGAAAAACTGTTTTTT. It yields the protein CASSPGRGNEKLFF.

The chain recombines TRBV9 with TRBJ2-6; D is unclear. Trimming pared 0 bases from V and 0 bases from J, leaving 10 bases between. The CDR3 totals 17 residues. CDR1 SGDLS and CDR2 YYNGEE come from the germline V gene. The CDR3, as DNA: TGTGCCAGCAGCGTAGCGGCAGACACCTCTGGGGCCAACGTCCTGACTTTC. This gives the protein CASSVAADTSGANVLTF.

The V gene is TRBV7-6, the J gene TRBJ2-2; no firm D call. The CDR3 extends over 12 amino acids. The ends were cut back, 8 bases at V and 1 base at J, with 5 bases in the middle. Germline V CDR1 and CDR2: SGHVS, FNYEAQ. CDR3 sequence reads: CASLWNTGELFF. The CDR3 DNA sequence: TGTGCCAGCCTCTGGAACACCGGGGAGCTGTTTTTT. Full variable domain (remainder filled in from reference TRBV7-6 and TRBJ2-2): GAGVSQSPRYKVTKRGQDVALRCDPISGHVSLYWYRQALGQGPEFLTYFNYEAQQDKSGLPNDRFSAERPEGSISTLTIQRTEQRDSAMYRCASLWNTGELFFGEGSRLTVL.

A note on this clone: Other DNA sequences in this specimen translate into the identical CDR3. This chain connects TRBV6-5 to TRBJ2-3; D possibly corresponds to TRBD2 (6 bases). Between the trimmed V and J ends, which lost 0 bases and 0 bases, there was a span of 7 bases. Germline lookup yields CDR1 MNHEY and CDR2 SVGAGI. The CDR3 is 15 amino acids. This CDR3 reads CASSYSSGSTDTQYF. CDR3 nucleotides: TGTGCCAGCAGTTACTCTAGCGGTAGCACAGATACGCAGTATTTT.

This clone was counted between two and nine times. The chain has TRBV18 and TRBJ2-5, with no clear D. Trimming removed 3 bases at V and 1 base at J, with 3 bases between. The germline gives CDR1 KGHSH, CDR2 LQKENI. The CDR3 spans 12 residues. The CDR3 DNA reads TGTGCCAGCTCACCCCGCCAAGAGACCCAGTACTTC. This codes for CASSPRQETQYF.

This rearrangement joins TRBV6-4 to TRBJ2-7; D remains unclear. The CDR3 has 14 amino acids. Trimming stripped 4 bases from V and 2 bases from J, with 12 bases between. Germline CDR1 MRHNA, CDR2 SNTAGT. The CDR3 loop reads CASSALRSPYEQYF. The CDR3 DNA follows: TGTGCCAGCAGTGCCCTTCGGTCCCCCTACGAGCAGTACTTC.

Turning to this clone: Mismatch with germline at one junction end may stem from a read error. Other DNA sequences from this sample encode an identical CDR3 as well. The rearrangement uses TRBV5-1 and TRBJ1-2; D gene uncertain. CDR3 length equals 14 residues. CDR1 is SGHRS and CDR2 is YFSETQ in the germline V gene. The CDR3 DNA reads TGCGCCAGCAGCTTGGGACTGCGCGAATATGGCTACACTTTC. The encoded protein is CASSLGLREYGYTF. Using reference TRBV5-1 and TRBJ1-2 for the parts outside the CDR3, the full variable domain is KAGVTQTPRYLIKTRGQQVTLSCSPISGHRSVSWYQQTPGQGLQFLFEYFSETQRNKGNFPGRFSGRQFSNSRSEMNVSTLELGDSALYLCASSLGLREYGYTFGSGTRLTVV.

The chain employs TRBV5-4 and TRBJ2-5; 8 bases align to TRBD2. After removal of 3 bases from V and 6 bases from J, the junction contained 7 bases not matched to a gene. The germline V gene encodes CDR1 SGHNT and CDR2 YYREEE (reference sequence). This CDR3 region has 14 residues. The CDR3 nucleotides read TGTGCCAGCAGCTCCGCGGGGGGCACAAAGACCCAGTACTTC. The encoded protein is CASSSAGGTKTQYF. Combining the CDR3 with reference TRBV5-4 and TRBJ2-5 gives the whole variable domain ETGVTQSPTHLIKTRGQQVTLRCSSQSGHNTVSWYQQALGQGPQFIFQYYREEENGRGNFPPRFSGLQFPNYSSELNVNALELDDSALYLCASSSAGGTKTQYFGPGTRLLVL.

For this clone: The conserved closing phenylalanine or tryptophan is absent in this CDR3, likely reflecting a read error. The CDR3, as DNA: TGTGCCAGCAGCCACCCTGGCGGGGGCTACACCTCC. Translating gives CASSHPGGGYTS. This rearrangement joins TRBV5-5 to TRBJ1-2; D is unclear. The CDR3 runs to 12 residues. V shed 4 bases and J shed 8 bases, with 12 bases lying between them. CDR1 and CDR2 from the germline V gene are SGHKS and YYEKEE (reference sequence).

The rearrangement joins TRBV6-1 to TRBJ2-4; D perhaps matches TRBD1 (5 bases). V lost 4 bases, J lost 1 base, and 11 bases lay in between. From germline, CDR1 is MNHNS and CDR2 SASEGT. This CDR3 contains 15 residues. The CDR3 coding sequence is TGTGCCAGCAGTGGCCCGACAGTGGCCAAAAACATTCAGTACTTC. Encoded protein: CASSGPTVAKNIQYF.

The V and J genes are TRBV7-3 and TRBJ2-3; D may be TRBD2 (6 bases). Germline values: CDR1 SGHTA, CDR2 FQGTGA. The germline V and J ends were trimmed by 5 bases and 2 bases, with 14 bases remaining between them. This CDR3 contains 15 residues. The CDR3: CASSLGGTLTDTQYF. The CDR3 DNA sequence: TGTGCCAGCAGCCTAGGCGGGACCCTCACAGATACGCAGTATTTT.